Listed below are T cell receptor beta chains from one sample, sequenced in a study of blood T cell repertoires in COVID-19. Data came from immunoSEQ multiplex PCR; TCRdb stores just in-frame clones and leaves some out. The profile shows more than 300,000 clones, about 83% of them singletons. What was sequenced was peripheral blood. Source of these receptors: a woman in her forties or fifties with acute or convalescent COVID-19. Both conserved end residues are part of each CDR3. Each record gives: J gene, clone size, V gene, D gene, CDR3 protein, CDR3 DNA. The D gene is left open where the match is weak. Clone size is stated in some rows and not others, as once, few, many or a class when expanded.

TRBJ1-5 NA TRBV19 NA CASKDRRQSNQPQHF TGTGCCAGTAAAGACAGGCGACAGAGCAATCAGCCCCAGCATTTT
TRBJ1-3 few TRBV28 NA CASSLYAAYSGNTIYF TGTGCCAGCAGTTTATATGCGGCATACTCTGGAAACACCATATATTTT
TRBJ2-3 NA TRBV7-9 NA CASSLAASSTDTQYF TGTGCCAGCAGCTTAGCGGCATCCAGCACAGATACGCAGTATTTT
TRBJ2-1 NA TRBV19 TRBD2 CASSKTSGVYNEQFF TGTGCCAGTAGTAAGACTAGCGGTGTCTACAATGAGCAGTTCTTC
TRBJ2-3 NA TRBV3-1/TRBV3-2 NA CASSDRGPDTQYF TGTGCCAGCAGCGACCGAGGGCCAGATACGCAGTATTTT
TRBJ2-3 NA TRBV6-5 NA CASSYSLETDTQYF TGTGCCAGCAGTTACTCGTTGGAGACAGATACGCAGTATTTT
TRBJ1-1 NA TRBV6-2/TRBV6-3 TRBD1 CASSTADRVAFF TGTGCCAGCAGCACTGCGGACAGGGTGGCTTTCTTT
TRBJ2-1 NA TRBV9 NA CASSRGWSYNEQFF TGTGCCAGCAGCAGGGGATGGTCCTACAATGAGCAGTTCTTC
TRBJ1-6 once TRBV6-5 NA CASSSLGGAISPLHF TGTGCCAGCAGTTCTTTAGGGGGGGCAATTTCACCCCTCCACTTT
TRBJ2-2 NA TRBV6-4 NA CASMDSGTGELFF TGTGCCAGTATGGACTCTGGCACCGGGGAGCTGTTTTTT
TRBJ1-4 NA TRBV12-3/TRBV12-4 NA CASTSERGEKLFF TGTGCCAGCACATCGGAGCGAGGGGAAAAACTGTTTTTT
TRBJ1-2 NA TRBV12-3/TRBV12-4 NA CASSLSRGSGYTF TGTGCCAGCAGTTTAAGCAGGGGTTCTGGCTACACCTTC
TRBJ2-5 NA TRBV19 NA CASSWRVGEGSQYF TGTGCCAGTAGCTGGAGGGTGGGAGAGGGTTCCCAGTACTTC
TRBJ2-3 NA TRBV29-1 TRBD1 CSVTDRGDTQYF TGCAGCGTGACTGACAGGGGGGATACGCAGTATTTT
TRBJ2-1 NA TRBV7-2 TRBD2 CASSSGLAGGPPYNEQFF TGTGCCAGCAGTTCGGGACTAGCGGGAGGGCCTCCCTACAATGAGCAGTTCTTC
TRBJ2-7 NA TRBV30 NA CAWSHLKTMTHNGREQYF TGTGCCTGGAGTCATTTGAAAACCATGACACATAATGGTCGCGAGCAGTACTTC
TRBJ2-1 NA TRBV28 NA CASRVRDNEQFF TGTGCCAGCAGGGTCAGGGATAATGAGCAGTTCTTC
TRBJ2-3 NA TRBV5-1 NA CASSLSGKEDTQYF TGCGCCAGCAGCTTGTCAGGGAAAGAAGATACGCAGTATTTT
TRBJ1-4 NA TRBV6-4 NA CASSLEGPFLTTNEKLFF TGTGCCAGCAGCCTGGAGGGGCCATTCCTTACAACTAATGAAAAACTGTTTTTT
TRBJ2-1 NA TRBV5-5 NA CASSFGLGTGSNEQFF TGTGCCAGCAGCTTCGGCTTAGGCACCGGGAGCAATGAGCAGTTCTTC
TRBJ1-2 NA TRBV2 NA CASSGVTLYGYTF TGTGCCAGCAGTGGAGTGACACTGTATGGCTACACCTTC
TRBJ2-7 once TRBV7-9 NA CASSRDTFFAYEQYF TGTGCCAGCAGCCGGGACACTTTCTTTGCCTACGAGCAGTACTTC
TRBJ1-3 few TRBV5-3 NA CARSLEFRDNFSTFSGNTIYF TGTGCCAGAAGCTTGGAATTCCGGGACAACTTCTCAACCTTCTCTGGAAACACCATATATTTT
TRBJ1-6 few TRBV7-2 NA CASSDSRNSPLHF TGTGCCAGCAGTGACAGCCGAAATTCACCCCTCCACTTT
TRBJ1-1 NA TRBV7-2 TRBD1 CASSSPGQGAGGTEAFF TGTGCCAGCAGCTCACCGGGACAGGGGGCAGGAGGAACTGAAGCTTTCTTT
TRBJ1-4 NA TRBV19 NA CASRPRGITNEKLFF TGTGCCAGTAGGCCCCGGGGGATAACTAATGAAAAACTGTTTTTT
TRBJ2-5 NA TRBV6-1 NA CASSEVGGSGLQETQYF TGTGCCAGCAGTGAAGTGGGGGGTTCAGGCCTCCAAGAGACCCAGTACTTC
TRBJ1-2 NA TRBV24-1 NA CATSDLRRGYGYTF TGTGCCACCAGTGATCTTCGACGGGGCTATGGCTACACCTTC
TRBJ2-2 once TRBV5-6 NA CASSFRDSYTGELFF TGTGCCAGCAGCTTTAGGGACTCATACACCGGGGAGCTGTTTTTT
TRBJ2-3 NA TRBV5-4 TRBD2 CASSLGGTSGGARDTQYF TGTGCCAGCAGCTTGGGAGGGACTAGCGGGGGGGCTAGAGATACGCAGTATTTT
TRBJ1-5 NA TRBV3-1/TRBV3-2 TRBD1 CASSPGTAEQPQHF TGTGCCAGCAGCCCCGGGACAGCGGAACAGCCCCAGCATTTT
TRBJ1-1 NA TRBV12-3/TRBV12-4 NA CASSRQATEAFF TGTGCCAGCAGTCGACAGGCCACTGAAGCTTTCTTT
TRBJ1-2 NA TRBV25-1 TRBD1 CASSAMDREYGYTF TGTGCCAGCAGTGCCATGGACAGGGAATATGGCTACACCTTC
TRBJ1-2 NA TRBV2 NA CASIPGFEGGYTF TGTGCCAGCATCCCGGGTTTCGAAGGAGGCTACACCTTC
TRBJ2-7 NA TRBV19 NA CASTFSFNRAYEQYF TGTGCCAGTACCTTCTCTTTCAACAGGGCTTACGAGCAGTACTTC
TRBJ1-3 NA TRBV5-1 NA CASSLAGLGNTIYF TGCGCCAGCAGCTTGGCAGGGCTTGGAAACACCATATATTTT
TRBJ2-6 NA TRBV29-1 TRBD2 CSVEDPTSGRSSGANVLTF TGCAGCGTTGAAGATCCCACTAGCGGGAGGTCCTCTGGGGCCAACGTCCTGACTTTC
TRBJ2-2 few TRBV19 TRBD1 CASSIGQGGTGELFF TGTGCCAGTAGTATAGGACAGGGGGGTACCGGGGAGCTGTTTTTT
TRBJ1-1 NA TRBV11-3 NA CASSARDTGEAFF TGTGCCAGCAGCGCAAGGGACACTGGAGAAGCTTTCTTT
TRBJ2-7 few TRBV7-3 TRBD2 CASSLGVAGASLYF TGTGCCAGCAGCTTAGGGGTAGCGGGAGCCTCTCTGTACTTC
TRBJ1-2 NA TRBV2 TRBD1 CASRNDRGPLGYTF TGTGCCAGCAGAAATGACAGGGGTCCCCTTGGCTACACCTTC
TRBJ2-1 few TRBV6-4 TRBD2 CASSDSTSGTYNEQFF TGTGCCAGCAGTGACTCAACTAGCGGCACCTACAATGAGCAGTTCTTC
TRBJ1-2 NA TRBV6-4 NA CASSDAEGSKGYTF TGTGCCAGCAGTGACGCCGAGGGCAGTAAGGGCTACACCTTC
TRBJ1-1 NA TRBV5-1 NA CASRLMESADTEAFF TGCGCCAGTCGACTAATGGAGAGCGCTGACACTGAAGCTTTCTTT
TRBJ1-1 NA TRBV5-4 NA CASSAPPGMNTEAFF TGTGCCAGCAGCGCCCCTCCGGGGATGAACACTGAAGCTTTCTTT